This T cell receptor (beta chain) was captured by sequencing in a study of blood T cell repertoires in COVID-19. Study context: From the United States, Italy and Spain came samples of acute and convalescent COVID-19. T cells, B-cell-depleted T cells, or PBMCs supplied cDNA or gDNA.

The authors' processing: Researchers report that nucleated cell counts were estimated from reference gene primer amplification. Data came from immunoSEQ multiplex PCR; TCRdb stores just in-frame clones and leaves some out. V and J calls and clone size are those listed in that table; D and trimming were worked out from the DNA. Here the sample spans approximately 150,000 clones, around 80% being singletons. After removal of 4 bases from V and 1 base from J, the junction contained 18 bases not matched to a gene. Per germline, CDR1 LGHNA and CDR2 YNFKEQ. The CDR3 length is 19 residues. This receptor was identified in a man aged 60-69 years with acute or convalescent COVID-19. Sequencing was performed on peripheral blood. J is TRBJ2-7 and V is TRBV4-2; TRBD2 aligns across 8 bases. CDR3 amino acids: CASSRPGGGGRDSSYEQYF. As DNA, the CDR3 is TGTGCCAGCAGCCGCCCCGGGGGGGGAGGGCGAGATAGTTCCTACGAGCAGTACTTC.